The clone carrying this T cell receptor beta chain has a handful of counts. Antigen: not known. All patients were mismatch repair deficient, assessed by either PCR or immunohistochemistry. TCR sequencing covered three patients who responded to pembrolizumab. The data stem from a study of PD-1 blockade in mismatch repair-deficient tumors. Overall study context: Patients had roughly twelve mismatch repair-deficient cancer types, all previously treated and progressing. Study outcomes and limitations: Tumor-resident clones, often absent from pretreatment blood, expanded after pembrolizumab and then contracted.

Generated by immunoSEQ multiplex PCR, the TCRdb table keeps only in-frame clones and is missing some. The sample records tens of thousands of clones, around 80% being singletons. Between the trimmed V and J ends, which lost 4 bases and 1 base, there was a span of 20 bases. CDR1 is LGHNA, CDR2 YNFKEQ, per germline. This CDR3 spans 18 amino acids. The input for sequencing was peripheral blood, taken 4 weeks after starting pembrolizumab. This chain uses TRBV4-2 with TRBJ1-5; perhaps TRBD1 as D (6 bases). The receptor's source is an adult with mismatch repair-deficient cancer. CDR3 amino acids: CASSPQGLQSMSNQPQHF. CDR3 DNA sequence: TGTGCCAGCAGCCCCCAGGGGTTACAGTCTATGAGCAATCAGCCCCAGCATTTT.